A single sample is the source of the 24 T cell receptor beta chains below, sequenced in a study of shared clonotypes between healthy human individuals. TCRdb keeps only in-frame clones here, not all; method: immunoSEQ multiplex PCR. The sample has around 2,000,000 clones; roughly 94% are singletons. The sample taken for sequencing was naive CD4+ T cells sorted from blood. Subset described: CD45RA+ positively selected. The receptors derive from a man younger than 35 in good health.

Notes on this clone: One base away lies a much larger clone, so this may be a sequencing read error. This specimen includes other DNA sequences encoding the same CDR3. DNA for the CDR3: TGCGCCAGCAGCTTGGACGGGGAGACCCAGTACTTC. Translation gives CASSLDGETQYF. V usage is TRBV5-1 and J usage is TRBJ2-5, with D hard to call. Germline values: CDR1 SGHRS, CDR2 YFSETQ. V lost 0 bases and J lost 5, with 5 bases in between. CDR3 length equals 12 residues. Full variable domain (rest looked up from reference TRBV5-1 and TRBJ2-5): KAGVTQTPRYLIKTRGQQVTLSCSPISGHRSVSWYQQTPGQGLQFLFEYFSETQRNKGNFPGRFSGRQFSNSRSEMNVSTLELGDSALYLCASSLDGETQYFGPGTRLLVL.

The V gene is TRBV9, the J gene TRBJ2-1; 13 bases line up with TRBD2. V gave up 0 bases and J gave up 0 bases; unmatched junction bases: 3. Germline V gives CDR1 SGDLS, CDR2 YYNGEE. The CDR3 runs 18 residues. CDR3 in amino acids: CASSVGGTSGNSYNEQFF. The CDR3 coding sequence is TGTGCCAGCAGCGTAGGTGGGACTAGCGGGAACTCCTACAATGAGCAGTTCTTC.

The chain carries TRBV10-1 and TRBJ2-7, with a weak D call TRBD1 (8 bases). CDR3 length equals 15 residues. CDR1 is WNHNN, CDR2 SYGVQD, per germline (reference sequence). The V end was cut by 0 bases, the J end by 1 base, with 10 bases between. CDR3 region: CASSESQGGSYEQYF. The CDR3 nucleotides are TGCGCCAGCAGTGAGTCACAGGGGGGGTCCTACGAGCAGTACTTC.

This chain joins TRBV7-3 and TRBJ2-1; perhaps TRBD2 as D (6 bases). In germline, CDR1 is SGHTA, CDR2 FQGTGA. The V and J ends lost 5 bases and 0 bases respectively, with 17 bases between them. The CDR3 spans 17 residues. The CDR3 bases are TGTGCCAGCAGCCCCCGGGGCGGGGTGGGCTCCTACAATGAGCAGTTCTTC. Amino acid sequence: CASSPRGGVGSYNEQFF.

Here the CDR3 DNA reads TGCAGCGTTGGTCCAGTGTTAGGGGTCTCCTACAATGAGCAGTTCTTC. Protein sequence: CSVGPVLGVSYNEQFF. The V and J genes are TRBV29-1 and TRBJ2-1; D may be TRBD1 (5 bases). This CDR3 region has 16 residues. Looked up from germline, CDR1 is SQVTM and CDR2 is ANQGSEA. Trimming cost V 4 bases and J 0 bases, with 16 bases left between them.

The J gene is TRBJ2-5, the V gene TRBV5-1, with 7 bases fitting TRBD1. This CDR3 contains 15 residues. Germline loops: CDR1 SGHRS, CDR2 YFSETQ. V shed 1 base, J shed 1 base, and the junction held 4 bases outside the gene matches. As DNA, the CDR3 is TGCGCCAGCAGCTTGACCGGGACAGTCCAAGAGACCCAGTACTTC. It encodes CASSLTGTVQETQYF. Full variable domain (outside the CDR3, taken from reference TRBV5-1 and TRBJ2-5): KAGVTQTPRYLIKTRGQQVTLSCSPISGHRSVSWYQQTPGQGLQFLFEYFSETQRNKGNFPGRFSGRQFSNSRSEMNVSTLELGDSALYLCASSLTGTVQETQYFGPGTRLLVL.

This sequence joins TRBV5-6 and TRBJ1-1; 9 nucleotides align to TRBD1. Germline V gene sequence: CDR1 SGHDT, CDR2 YYEEEE. The CDR3 extends over 14 amino acids. V shed 4 bases, J shed 7 bases, and the junction held 8 bases outside the gene matches. CDR3 sequence: CASSTPGTGLEAFF. The CDR3 nucleotides read TGTGCCAGCAGCACCCCCGGGACAGGGCTTGAAGCTTTCTTT.

Comments on this clone: Other DNA sequences within the sample encode an identical CDR3. The V call is TRBV18, the J call TRBJ2-7; no definite D call. The CDR3 is 11 amino acids. From germline, CDR1 is KGHSH and CDR2 LQKENI. The V end lost 6 bases, the J end lost 0 bases, and 3 bases lay between the germline ends. In nucleotides, the CDR3 is TGTGCCAGCTCTTCCTCCTACGAGCAGTACTTC. It translates to CASSSSYEQYF. The full variable domain, in which reference TRBV18 and TRBJ2-7 provide the parts outside the CDR3, is NAGVMQNPRHLVRRRGQEARLRCSPMKGHSHVYWYRQLPEEGLKFMVYLQKENIIDESGMPKERFSAEFPKEGPSILRIQQVVRGDSAAYFCASSSSYEQYFGPGTRLTVT.

The chain recombines TRBV30 with TRBJ2-2, with TRBD1 matching 9 bases. This CDR3 has 15 amino acids. The trim removed 3 bases at V and 4 bases at J, leaving 6 bases unmatched. Looked up from germline, CDR1 is GTSNPN and CDR2 is SVGIG (reference sequence). The CDR3 region is CAWSGQGPGTGELFF. CDR3 bases: TGTGCCTGGAGCGGACAGGGGCCCGGCACCGGGGAGCTGTTTTTT.

The chain links TRBV10-3 to TRBJ2-1; possibly TRBD2 for D (5 bases). V was trimmed by 11 bases and J by 3 bases, leaving 17 bases between them. Germline V lookup: CDR1 ENHRY, CDR2 SYGVKD. The CDR3 spans 14 residues. CDR3 DNA sequence: TGTGCCTCCCGTGGGGAGCCCCTCTACAATGAGCAGTTCTTC. It is translated as CASRGEPLYNEQFF.

The gene calls are TRBV11-2 and TRBJ1-4; TRBD1 might be the D (5 bases). Per germline, CDR1 SGHAT and CDR2 FQNNGV. With 3 bases removed from V and 5 bases from J, the gap between germline ends came to 10 bases. The CDR3 is 14 amino acids. The CDR3 reads CASSLTVGNEKLFF. In nucleotides, the CDR3 is TGTGCCAGCAGCTTGACAGTCGGGAATGAAAAACTGTTTTTT.

This chain joins TRBV28 and TRBJ2-7; D might be TRBD1 (6 bases). The CDR3 is 15 residues long. With 6 bases removed from V and 1 base from J, the gap between germline ends came to 16 bases. The V gene's germline CDR1 is MDHEN and CDR2 SYDVKM. DNA of the CDR3: TGTGCCAGCAGGCCAACAGGGATAAAGTCCTACGAGCAGTACTTC. It is translated as CASRPTGIKSYEQYF.

The V gene is TRBV11-2, the J gene TRBJ2-2; D unclear. Germline V gives CDR1 SGHAT, CDR2 FQNNGV. V was cut by 6 bases and J by 2 bases, with 7 bases left in between. The CDR3 spans 13 residues. CDR3 residues: CASSYLNTGELFF. CDR3 coding DNA: TGTGCCAGCAGTTATTTAAACACCGGGGAGCTGTTTTTT.

This chain joins TRBV5-1 and TRBJ1-2, with unresolved D. Trimming shortened V by 0 bases and J by 8 bases, and 14 bases separated the two germline ends. The CDR3 totals 14 residues. Germline CDR1 SGHRS, CDR2 YFSETQ. The CDR3 spells CASSLAEGGWGYTF. The CDR3 coding sequence is TGCGCCAGCAGCTTGGCCGAGGGTGGATGGGGCTACACCTTC.

J is TRBJ1-1 and V is TRBV7-9; D is unresolved. V was trimmed by 7 bases and J by 5 bases, leaving 23 bases between them. The CDR3 is 16 residues long. Germline assignment: CDR1 SEHNR and CDR2 FQNEAQ (reference sequence). CDR3 residues: CASNERLSFQTTEAFF. The DNA for the CDR3 is TGTGCCAGCAACGAAAGGTTGAGTTTTCAAACAACTGAAGCTTTCTTT.

This clone was observed once. The CDR3 sequence is CASSERGTGNTIYF. CDR3 DNA: TGCGCCAGCAGTGAGAGGGGAACTGGAAACACCATATATTTT. The chain recombines TRBV10-1 with TRBJ1-3; D might be TRBD1 (5 bases). This CDR3 contains 14 residues. The germline V and J ends were trimmed by 2 bases and 2 bases, with 7 bases remaining between them. The V gene's germline CDR1 is WNHNN and CDR2 SYGVQD (reference sequence).

As for this clone: The same CDR3 can be traced to other DNA sequences in this sample. V gene TRBV6-6 combines with J gene TRBJ2-7; D possibly corresponds to TRBD1 (6 bases). Deletions cut 0 bases from V and 0 bases from J, with 9 bases between. The CDR3 loop spans 15 amino acids. Germline V gene sequence: CDR1 MNHNY, CDR2 SVGAGI (reference sequence). The CDR3 protein is CASSYSGQSSYEQYF. The DNA of the CDR3 is TGTGCCAGCAGTTACTCCGGACAGAGCTCCTACGAGCAGTACTTC.

This clone was observed a single time. At the DNA level, this CDR3 is encoded by other sequences in the same sample as well. The V and J genes are TRBV5-1 and TRBJ1-3; no definite D call. Germline V gene lookup returns CDR1 SGHRS and CDR2 YFSETQ. Trimming shortened V by 2 bases and J by 8 bases, and 8 bases separated the two germline ends. The CDR3 runs to 12 residues. The CDR3 DNA reads as TGCGCCAGCAGCTTTCCCGGAGACACCATATATTTT. This codes for CASSFPGDTIYF.

The rearrangement links TRBV19 to TRBJ2-6; the match to TRBD1 covers 12 bases. The CDR3 has 17 residues. Germline V gives CDR1 LNHDA, CDR2 SQIVND (reference sequence). The junction had 1 base not matched to a gene; V was cut back by 4 bases and J by 0 bases. The CDR3 nucleotides are TGTGCCAGTAGTAGGGACAGGGGGCTCTCTGGGGCCAACGTCCTGACTTTC. Its translation: CASSRDRGLSGANVLTF.

This clone was observed a few times. J is TRBJ1-1 and V is TRBV5-5, with TRBD1 matching 7 bases. The CDR3 loop spans 14 amino acids. Germline trimming cut 6 bases from V and 5 bases from J; bases unmatched to any gene: 10. Germline values: CDR1 SGHKS, CDR2 YYEKEE (reference sequence). This chain's CDR3 is CASIQGGGRTEAFF. The CDR3, as DNA: TGTGCCAGCATCCAAGGAGGGGGCAGGACTGAAGCTTTCTTT.

The V and J genes are TRBV10-2 and TRBJ1-6, with D possibly matching TRBD1 (6 bases). Germline CDR1 is WSHSY and CDR2 is SAAADI. With 3 bases removed from V and 8 bases from J, the gap between germline ends came to 14 bases. The CDR3 totals 15 residues. CDR3 coding DNA: TGCGCCAGCAGTGAACACACAGGGCTAGATTCACCCCTCCACTTT. It is translated as CASSEHTGLDSPLHF.

This sequence joins TRBV28 and TRBJ1-1; D call uncertain. Germline CDR1 reads MDHEN; CDR2 reads SYDVKM. V was cut by 6 bases and J by 5 bases, with 16 bases left in between. This CDR3 has 14 residues. The chain's CDR3 is CASRTPPGRTEAFF. The CDR3 DNA is TGTGCCAGCAGGACCCCGCCGGGGAGAACTGAAGCTTTCTTT.

The rearrangement joins TRBV5-6 to TRBJ2-7, with TRBD2 matching over 12 bases. The CDR3 totals 16 residues. Looked up from germline, CDR1 is SGHDT and CDR2 is YYEEEE. J gave up 4 bases and V 2 bases, and 7 bases lay outside the gene matches. CDR3 amino acids: CASSFGLAGLNYEQYF. CDR3 nucleotide sequence: TGTGCCAGCAGCTTTGGACTAGCGGGGCTTAATTACGAGCAGTACTTC.

With regard to this clone: The junction departs from germline at one end; a sequencing error may be responsible. V gene TRBV28 combines with J gene TRBJ1-2; D unclear. This CDR3 has 13 residues. The germline CDR1 and CDR2 sequences are MDHEN and SYDVKM. CDR3 sequence reads: CASSLSAGYLEAF. In DNA form, the CDR3 reads TGTGCCAGCAGTTTATCGGCAGGTTATCTGGAGGCCTTC.